Presented here are 25 T cell receptor beta chains from one specimen sequenced in a study of T cell repertoires in urothelial bladder cancer. The method was immunoSEQ multiplex PCR; TCRdb's version includes in-frame clones alone and lacks a portion of them. In the table there are roughly 910 clones, about 73% of which are singletons. The source material was tumor-infiltrating cells from bladder cancer. Receptors were obtained from a human donor with urothelial carcinoma.

The chain recombines TRBV19 with TRBJ2-1, with 7 bases fitting TRBD1. Germline lookup yields CDR1 LNHDA and CDR2 SQIVND (reference sequence). Trimming at V came to 8 bases and at J to 7 bases, leaving 5 bases not matched to a gene. The CDR3 is made up of 12 amino acids. CDR3 nucleotides: TGTGCCAGTGGGTTACAGGGGAATGAGCAGTTCTTC. Protein product: CASGLQGNEQFF.

This sequence joins TRBV29-1 and TRBJ1-5; a weak D match, TRBD1 (5 bases). Germline V gene lookup returns CDR1 SQVTM and CDR2 ANQGSEA. CDR3 length equals 12 residues. The CDR3 here is CRVRGDPMAQHF. The CDR3 DNA sequence: TGCAGAGTCCGGGGCGATCCTATGGCCCAGCATTTT.

The V call is TRBV30, the J call TRBJ1-1; TRBD1 aligns across 9 bases. V trimming: 6 bases; J trimming: 1 base; junction bases outside the gene matches: 9. This CDR3 region has 15 residues. Germline assignment: CDR1 GTSNPN and CDR2 SVGIG (reference sequence). The CDR3 bases are TGTGCCTGTTCCTTCCCGGGACAGGGGAACACTGAAGCTTTCTTT. It codes for CACSFPGQGNTEAFF. Filled out from reference TRBV30 and TRBJ1-1, the complete variable domain reads SQTIHQWPATLVQPVGSPLSLECTVEGTSNPNLYWYRQAAGRGLQLLFYSVGIGQISSEVPQNLSASRPQDRQFILSSKKLLLSDSGFYLCACSFPGQGNTEAFFGQGTRLTVV.

Written as DNA, the CDR3 is TGCAGGACAGGGCGCACAGATACGCAGTATTTT. It specifies CRTGRTDTQYF. The chain is built from TRBV20-1 and TRBJ2-3, with 7 bases fitting TRBD1. CDR3 length equals 11 residues. In germline, CDR1 is DFQATT, CDR2 SNEGSKA (reference sequence).

V gene TRBV20-1 combines with J gene TRBJ2-5, with a possible D match to TRBD2 (6 bases). Germline loops: CDR1 DFQATT, CDR2 SNEGSKA (reference sequence). CDR3 length: 11 residues. With 8 bases removed from V and 5 bases from J, the gap between germline ends came to 12 bases. The CDR3 nucleotides read TGCAGTTGGAGGGGCCGGGAGACCCAGTACTTC. This gives the protein CSWRGRETQYF.

The rearrangement links TRBV19 to TRBJ2-2, with D perhaps given as TRBD1 or TRBD2 (5 bases each). This CDR3 comprises 15 residues. Per germline, CDR1 LNHDA and CDR2 SQIVND (reference sequence). Trimming took off 2 bases at V and 4 bases at J, with 11 bases between the two ends. The DNA of the CDR3 is TGTGCCAGTAGTATACAGGGACCTATCACCGGGGAGCTGTTTTTT. It translates to CASSIQGPITGELFF.

This clone is labeled as hyperexpanded. This chain links TRBV5-3 with TRBJ2-7, with a tentative D call TRBD1 (5 bases). TRBV5-3 belongs to the ORF category, with a function that is uncertain. Trimming removed 4 bases at V and 5 bases at J, with 13 bases between. This CDR3 comprises 13 residues. The CDR3 loop reads CARSPQGSNEQYV. As DNA, the CDR3 is TGTGCCAGAAGCCCCCAGGGTAGTAACGAGCAGTACGTC.

The gene calls are TRBV10-2 and TRBJ2-3, with D perhaps given as TRBD1 or TRBD2 (6 bases each). The V end lost 0 bases, the J end lost 1 base, and 17 bases lay between the germline ends. This CDR3 comprises 18 residues. Germline assignment: CDR1 WSHSY and CDR2 SAAADI. Here the CDR3 DNA reads TGCGCCAGCAGTGAGTCAGCGACAGGACTATACGGCACAGATACGCAGTATTTT. Translating gives CASSESATGLYGTDTQYF.

The chain recombines TRBV30 with TRBJ2-3; 8 bases fit TRBD1. After removal of 5 bases from V and 6 bases from J, the junction contained 4 bases not matched to a gene. Germline V gene lookup returns CDR1 GTSNPN and CDR2 SVGIG (reference sequence). There are 12 residues in the CDR3. The chain's CDR3 is CAWGQGADTQYF. Here the CDR3 DNA reads TGTGCCTGGGGCCAGGGGGCGGATACGCAGTATTTT.

This chain joins TRBV5-5 and TRBJ1-2; 8 bases fit TRBD1. Per the germline V gene, CDR1 is SGHKS and CDR2 is YYEKEE (reference sequence). This CDR3 has 13 amino acids. The trim removed 4 bases at V and 7 bases at J, leaving 6 bases unmatched. The DNA of the CDR3 is TGTGCCAGCAGCACGCCAACAGGGGGTGGCTACACCTTC. Translated: CASSTPTGGGYTF. The full variable domain, in which reference TRBV5-5 and TRBJ1-2 provide the parts outside the CDR3, is DAGVTQSPTHLIKTRGQQVTLRCSPISGHKSVSWYQQVLGQGPQFIFQYYEKEERGRGNFPDRFSARQFPNYSSELNVNALLLGDSALYLCASSTPTGGGYTFGSGTRLTVV.

The J gene is TRBJ1-5, the V gene TRBV10-2, with TRBD1 as a possible D gene (6 bases). Trimming shortened V by 0 bases and J by 3 bases, and 12 bases separated the two germline ends. Per the germline V gene, CDR1 is WSHSY and CDR2 is SAAADI. This CDR3 is built from 16 residues. CDR3 nucleotide sequence: TGCGCCAGCAGTGAGTCATCGGGGGCTTCCAATCAGCCCCAGCATTTT. Translating it yields CASSESSGASNQPQHF.

The table lists this clone with a few counts. The rearrangement uses TRBV5-1 and TRBJ2-3, with 14 bases aligning to TRBD2. The germline gives CDR1 SGHRS, CDR2 YFSETQ. J lost 2 bases, V lost 3 bases, and 2 bases had no gene match. This CDR3 region has 16 residues. CDR3 in DNA: TGCGCCAGCAGCTCGGGACTAGCGGGAGCCACAGATACGCAGTATTTT. Amino acids: CASSSGLAGATDTQYF.

The rearrangement joins TRBV21-1 to TRBJ2-5; the table's D call, TRBD2, was not checked against the DNA. TRBV21-1 is termed a pseudogene. This CDR3 is built from 16 residues. The CDR3, as DNA: TGTGCCAGCAGCCCTTCAGGGTCACTAGCCCAAGAGACCCAGTACTTC. This encodes CASSPSGSLAQETQYF.

The rearrangement uses TRBV5-6 and TRBJ2-7, with D perhaps matching TRBD1 (5 bases). Trimming stripped 8 bases from V and 5 bases from J, with 17 bases between. In germline, CDR1 is SGHDT, CDR2 YYEEEE. CDR3 length: 13 amino acids. The CDR3 nucleotides read TGTGCCAGAAGCCCCCAGGGTAGTAACGAGCAGTACGTC. It translates to CARSPQGSNEQYV.

The count of this clone is one. The chain recombines TRBV10-1 with TRBJ2-5; 7 positions agree with TRBD2. This CDR3 is built from 13 residues. Germline assignment: CDR1 WNHNN and CDR2 SYGVQD (reference sequence). Trimming at V came to 0 bases and at J to 7 bases, leaving 2 bases not matched to a gene. The CDR3 loop is CASSESGRVTQYF. Written as DNA, the CDR3 is TGCGCCAGCAGTGAGTCGGGGAGGGTGACCCAGTACTTC.

This clone is hyperexpanded in the sample. The chain carries TRBV2 and TRBJ2-4; 11 bases fit TRBD2. Trimming removed 3 bases from V and 0 bases from J; junction bases left unmatched: 10. The CDR3 is 19 residues long. The germline CDR1 and CDR2 sequences are SNHLY and FYNNEI. For the CDR3, the DNA is TGTGCCAGCAGTGATAGGGGACTAGCGGACCCTCAAGCCAAAAACATTCAGTACTTC. Translation gives CASSDRGLADPQAKNIQYF.

V usage is TRBV29-1 and J usage is TRBJ1-6, with a tentative D call TRBD1 (5 bases). This CDR3 has 13 amino acids. CDR1 and CDR2 from the germline V gene are SQVTM and ANQGSEA. V lost 6 bases and J 7 bases, leaving 13 bases between the germline ends. Written as DNA, the CDR3 is TGCAGCGTAGCGGACACCTGGAATTCACCCCTCCACTTT. Translated: CSVADTWNSPLHF.

The V gene is TRBV27, the J gene TRBJ1-6; tentative D call: TRBD1 (6 bases). Trimming took 7 bases from V and 5 from J, leaving 12 bases between them. Germline CDR1 reads MNHEY; CDR2 reads SMNVEV (reference sequence). The CDR3 runs to 14 residues. The CDR3 DNA sequence: TGTGCCAGCAACCCGACAGGCAATAATTCACCCCTCCACTTT. Its translation: CASNPTGNNSPLHF.

The chain couples TRBV7-2 to TRBJ2-3; unclear D gene. The CDR3 consists of 15 residues. The germline V gene has CDR1 SGHTA and CDR2 FQGNSA. V gave up 5 bases and J gave up 0 bases, with 12 bases separating them. This CDR3 reads CASSPWTSSTDTQYF. The CDR3 nucleotides are TGTGCCAGCAGCCCTTGGACCTCGAGCACAGATACGCAGTATTTT.

V usage is TRBV4-1 and J usage is TRBJ2-1; TRBD2 matches 7 bases. Germline CDR1 is MGHRA and CDR2 is YSYEKL. The V and J ends lost 4 bases and 5 bases, in that order; junction bases with no gene match: 8. The CDR3 is 15 residues long. The CDR3 DNA reads TGCGCCAGCAGCCCTCTCGCGGGAGCGAACAATGAGCAGTTCTTC. This codes for CASSPLAGANNEQFF.

In the case of this clone: The junction does not match germline at one end; this may be a read error. The chain recombines TRBV7-9 with TRBJ2-1; the D gene is possibly TRBD1 (6 bases). This CDR3 comprises 14 residues. The germline V gene has CDR1 SEHNR and CDR2 FQNEAQ (reference sequence). The CDR3 bases are TGTGCCAGCAGCGTAGCACAGGGATACAATGAGCAGTTCTTC. It encodes CASSVAQGYNEQFF.

V is TRBV7-9 and J is TRBJ2-3; 14 bases align to TRBD2. CDR1 and CDR2 from the germline V gene are SEHNR and FQNEAQ (reference sequence). V gave up 5 bases and J gave up 9 bases; unmatched junction bases: 13. This CDR3 comprises 17 residues. In DNA, the CDR3 is TGTGCCAGCAGCGACAATTCGGGGACTAGCGGGAGTCGAACGCAGTATTTT. This encodes CASSDNSGTSGSRTQYF.

Only a few counts were recorded for this clone. The CDR3 loop reads CASSQDPDNEQFF. As DNA, the CDR3 is TGTGCCAGCAGCCAAGACCCAGACAATGAGCAGTTCTTC. This chain joins TRBV5-5 and TRBJ2-1; D gene ambiguous. The germline V and J ends were trimmed by 4 bases and 5 bases, with 10 bases remaining between them. The CDR3 is 13 amino acids. Per the germline V gene, CDR1 is SGHKS and CDR2 is YYEKEE (reference sequence).

The gene calls are TRBV21-1 and TRBJ2-2; TRBD2 is the table's D call, not checked against the DNA. TRBV21-1 is listed as a pseudogene. This CDR3 contains 17 residues. CDR3 sequence: CASITNPGGANTGELFF. DNA for the CDR3: TGTGCCAGCATTACCAACCCGGGGGGGGCGAACACCGGGGAGCTGTTTTTT.

V usage is TRBV19 and J usage is TRBJ2-2, with TRBD1 matching 7 bases. Looked up from germline, CDR1 is LNHDA and CDR2 is SQIVND (reference sequence). The junction had 4 bases not matched to a gene; V was cut back by 4 bases and J by 5 bases. The CDR3 sequence is 14 residues long. The CDR3 DNA follows: TGTGCCAGTAGTAACTACAGGGGAACCGGGGAGCTGTTTTTT. Its translation: CASSNYRGTGELFF. Using reference TRBV19 and TRBJ2-2 for the parts outside the CDR3, the full variable domain is DGGITQSPKYLFRKEGQNVTLSCEQNLNHDAMYWYRQDPGQGLRLIYYSQIVNDFQKGDIAEGYSVSREKKESFPLTVTSAQKNPTAFYLCASSNYRGTGELFFGEGSRLTVL.